The 3 T cell receptor beta chains below come from one sample, sequenced in a study of blood T cell repertoires in COVID-19. The assay was immunoSEQ multiplex PCR, and TCRdb's table has in-frame clones only and misses some. The repertoire holds about 220,000 clones, with about 79% as singletons. The sample comprised PBMCs or T cells enriched from blood (not recorded which). The receptors were gathered from a woman in her sixties or seventies who had recovered from COVID-19.

This clone was seen once. This rearrangement joins TRBV5-5 to TRBJ2-2; D not certain. Germline V gene sequence: CDR1 SGHKS, CDR2 YYEKEE (reference sequence). The CDR3 covers 13 residues. V lost 2 bases and J 8 bases, leaving 10 bases between the germline ends. CDR3 DNA: TGTGCCAGCAGCTTCAGTCTGCGGGGGGAGCTGTTTTTT. Protein sequence: CASSFSLRGELFF.

The chain uses TRBV19 and TRBJ1-1, with D possibly being TRBD1 (5 bases). CDR1 LNHDA and CDR2 SQIVND come from the germline V gene (reference sequence). The CDR3 totals 13 residues. V lost 5 bases and J lost 0, with 7 bases in between. The CDR3 loop is CASSATVNTEAFF. The CDR3 nucleotides read TGTGCCAGTAGTGCGACAGTGAACACTGAAGCTTTCTTT.

V usage is TRBV4-1 and J usage is TRBJ2-7; TRBD1 matches 9 bases. Trimming removed 2 bases from V and 5 bases from J; junction bases left unmatched: 10. In germline, CDR1 is MGHRA, CDR2 YSYEKL. This CDR3 has 16 amino acids. The DNA of the CDR3 is TGCGCCAGCAGCCAAAGGGGACAGGGACAGATCGACGAGCAGTACTTC. Residues: CASSQRGQGQIDEQYF.